A single sample is the source of the 20 T cell receptor beta chains below, sequenced in a study of blood T cell repertoires in COVID-19. Measured with immunoSEQ multiplex PCR; TCRdb has only the in-frame clones, and not every one. The table shows approximately 240,000 clones, with roughly four fifths occurring only once. Sample: peripheral blood. The source of these receptors is a woman in her 30s who had recovered from COVID-19.

The CDR3 is CASSYSGHYNEQFF. The CDR3 nucleotides are TGTGCCAGCAGTTACTCGGGACACTACAATGAGCAGTTCTTC. V and J are TRBV6-2 or TRBV6-3 and TRBJ2-1, with a weak D call TRBD1 (6 bases). The CDR3 has 14 residues. Germline V gene sequence: CDR1 MNHEY, CDR2 SVGEGT. V was cut by 0 bases and J by 3 bases, with 6 bases left in between.

This clone was observed a single time. V usage is TRBV2 and J usage is TRBJ2-2, with no clear D. This CDR3 contains 13 residues. V lost 8 bases and J lost 1, with 8 bases in between. The germline CDR1 and CDR2 sequences are SNHLY and FYNNEI. The CDR3 reads CASCQENTGELFF. For the CDR3, the DNA is TGTGCCAGCTGTCAGGAGAACACCGGGGAGCTGTTTTTT.

The chain employs TRBV6-5 and TRBJ1-2; D is perhaps TRBD1 (6 bases). Germline V gene data show CDR1 as MNHEY and CDR2 as SVGAGI. The CDR3 is 14 amino acids. Trimming pared 7 bases from V and 6 bases from J, leaving 18 bases between. The CDR3 loop reads CASTWTAGVDGYTF. CDR3 DNA: TGTGCCAGCACCTGGACAGCAGGGGTCGATGGCTACACCTTC.

This clone was observed a single time. This rearrangement joins TRBV30 to TRBJ2-3, with 7 bases lining up with TRBD2. The germline V gene encodes CDR1 GTSNPN and CDR2 SVGIG (reference sequence). The CDR3 covers 14 residues. Germline trimming cut 3 bases from V and 3 bases from J; bases unmatched to any gene: 6. The CDR3 DNA reads TGTGCCTGGAGAAATGCGGGAGCAACAGATACGCAGTATTTT. Translating it yields CAWRNAGATDTQYF.

This chain links TRBV11-2 with TRBJ1-5, with D hard to call. The germline V gene has CDR1 SGHAT and CDR2 FQNNGV. The CDR3 sequence is 12 residues long. Between the trimmed V and J ends, which lost 8 bases and 6 bases, there was a span of 11 bases. CDR3 DNA: TGTGCCAGCGGGAGGGAAGGTCAGCCCCAGCATTTT. It translates to CASGREGQPQHF.

The chain joins TRBV5-1 to TRBJ2-7, with D maybe TRBD2 (6 bases). The CDR3 length is 14 residues. The V end was cut by 4 bases, the J end by 2 bases, with 13 bases between. CDR1 and CDR2 (germline): SGHRS, YFSETQ. The CDR3 protein is CASSLSGDTYEQYF. The CDR3 bases are TGCGCCAGCAGCCTTTCGGGAGACACCTACGAGCAGTACTTC.

The CDR3 loop reads CASTPAEGAKKTQYF. CDR3 nucleotides: TGTGCCAGTACCCCCGCGGAGGGGGCTAAGAAGACCCAGTACTTC. The chain uses TRBV19 and TRBJ2-5, with D possibly being TRBD1 (7 bases). This CDR3 is built from 15 residues. CDR1 and CDR2 from the germline V gene are LNHDA and SQIVND (reference sequence). The V and J ends lost 7 bases and 6 bases respectively, with 21 bases between them.

The chain links TRBV6-6 to TRBJ1-2; weak D call: TRBD1 (6 bases). This CDR3 comprises 13 residues. In germline, CDR1 is MNHNY, CDR2 SVGAGI (reference sequence). The V and J ends lost 7 bases and 3 bases respectively, with 12 bases between them. The CDR3 DNA sequence: TGTGCCAGCAAAGGGGACACCTACTATGGCTACACCTTC. Translating gives CASKGDTYYGYTF.

This clone was counted a few times. The rearrangement uses TRBV19 and TRBJ2-6; no definite D call. The V end lost 8 bases, the J end lost 1 base, and 12 bases lay between the germline ends. The length of the CDR3 is 15 residues. Germline V gene sequence: CDR1 LNHDA, CDR2 SQIVND (reference sequence). CDR3 in DNA: TGTGCCAGTCACCTACGAAATTCTGGGGCCAACGTCCTGACTTTC. Translated, it gives CASHLRNSGANVLTF.

This sequence joins TRBV3-1 (or the pseudogene TRBV3-2) and TRBJ1-4; 11 bases align to TRBD1. The CDR3 has 14 amino acids. V was pared by 4 bases and J by 8 bases, with 3 bases of the junction left unmatched. The germline V gene encodes CDR1 LGHDT and CDR2 YNNKEL (reference sequence). The CDR3 region is CASSLGTGGEKLFF. DNA for the CDR3: TGTGCCAGCAGCCTTGGGACAGGGGGAGAAAAACTGTTTTTT.

The chain carries TRBV3-1 (or the pseudogene TRBV3-2) and TRBJ1-5, with D tentatively TRBD1 (5 bases). V gave up 1 base and J gave up 3 bases, with 13 bases separating them. CDR1 and CDR2 (germline): LGHDT, YNNKEL (reference sequence). There are 16 residues in the CDR3. The CDR3 DNA sequence: TGTGCCAGCAGCCAAGGTACACAGGCGAACAATCAGCCCCAGCATTTT. Amino acids: CASSQGTQANNQPQHF.

The chain employs TRBV6-5 and TRBJ2-7; 13 bases fit TRBD2. V shed 6 bases and J 6 bases; nucleotides not matched to a gene: 5. The CDR3 runs 14 residues. Germline loops: CDR1 MNHEY, CDR2 SVGAGI. The CDR3 protein is CASSILAGGFEQYF. The CDR3 nucleotides are TGTGCCAGCAGCATACTAGCGGGAGGGTTCGAGCAGTACTTC.

The chain has TRBV5-1 and TRBJ2-5; a weak D match, TRBD2 (6 bases). Germline V gives CDR1 SGHRS, CDR2 YFSETQ. Trimming took 7 bases from V and 6 from J, leaving 22 bases between them. The CDR3 contains 15 residues. CDR3 sequence (DNA): TGCGCCAGCCGGGGAGGTATTCAGCTTACACAGACCCAGTACTTC. It encodes CASRGGIQLTQTQYF. The variable domain in full, with the rest retrieved from reference TRBV5-1 and TRBJ2-5, is KAGVTQTPRYLIKTRGQQVTLSCSPISGHRSVSWYQQTPGQGLQFLFEYFSETQRNKGNFPGRFSGRQFSNSRSEMNVSTLELGDSALYLCASRGGIQLTQTQYFGPGTRLLVL.

The gene calls are TRBV27 and TRBJ1-2; TRBD1 might be the D (6 bases). The CDR3 extends over 14 amino acids. Per the germline V gene, CDR1 is MNHEY and CDR2 is SMNVEV (reference sequence). V was clipped by 8 bases and J by 6 bases, with 19 bases between them. The CDR3 sequence: CASGGPNRVNGYTF. The CDR3 DNA sequence: TGTGCCAGCGGCGGTCCCAACAGGGTGAATGGCTACACCTTC.

This clone was observed many times. The rearrangement joins TRBV5-1 to TRBJ1-4; maybe TRBD1 (5 bases). This CDR3 comprises 16 residues. Germline-derived CDR1 and CDR2 are SGHRS and YFSETQ. Deletions cut 0 bases from V and 8 bases from J, with 17 bases between. For the CDR3, the DNA is TGCGCCAGCAGCTTGGGCCTGACAGTCTTTGGCGAAAAACTGTTTTTT. Its translation: CASSLGLTVFGEKLFF.

This CDR3 reads CASSRRSSSYNEQFF. In nucleotides, the CDR3 is TGTGCCAGCAGCCGGCGGTCTAGCTCCTACAATGAGCAGTTCTTC. The chain combines TRBV9 with TRBJ2-1; D gene unclear. The CDR3 has 15 residues. Germline-derived CDR1 and CDR2 are SGDLS and YYNGEE. Trimming removed 4 bases from V and 0 bases from J, with 11 bases in between. Drawing the rest from reference TRBV9 and TRBJ2-1, the complete variable domain is DSGVTQTPKHLITATGQRVTLRCSPRSGDLSVYWYQQSLDQGLQFLIQYYNGEERAKGNILERFSAQQFPDLHSELNLSSLELGDSALYFCASSRRSSSYNEQFFGPGTRLTVL.

The sample holds a few counts of this clone. The chain employs TRBV27 and TRBJ1-6, with D tentatively TRBD1 (5 bases). V lost 6 bases and J lost 5, with 14 bases in between. This CDR3 has 15 amino acids. The germline CDR1 and CDR2 sequences are MNHEY and SMNVEV (reference sequence). The CDR3 spells CASRLRQSHNSPLHF. The CDR3 DNA follows: TGTGCCAGCAGACTTAGACAGAGCCATAATTCACCCCTCCACTTT.

The CDR3 loop reads CASSQGAGGPRETQYF. The CDR3 nucleotides read TGCGCCAGCAGCCAGGGAGCGGGAGGGCCGCGGGAGACCCAGTACTTC. The rearrangement links TRBV4-1 to TRBJ2-5, with 10 bases lining up with TRBD2. CDR1 and CDR2 from the germline V gene are MGHRA and YSYEKL. This CDR3 spans 16 amino acids. The V and J ends lost 3 bases and 5 bases, in that order; junction bases with no gene match: 9.

The chain joins TRBV21-1 to TRBJ2-2; the table's D call, TRBD2, was not checked against the DNA. TRBV21-1 is a pseudogene segment. The CDR3 is 16 amino acids. DNA of the CDR3: TGTGCCAGCGAAAGCGGGAGGGCCTTGAACACCGGGGAGCTGTTTTTT. This translates into CASESGRALNTGELFF.

This clone occurred a few times. The chain employs TRBV10-1 and TRBJ2-7; 7 bases are a match to TRBD1. V lost 3 bases, J lost 5 bases, and 7 bases stayed unmatched. Germline CDR1 reads WNHNN; CDR2 reads SYGVQD (reference sequence). The CDR3 is 14 residues long. The CDR3 loop reads CASSEGRGWNEQYF. The CDR3 DNA reads as TGCGCCAGCAGTGAAGGCAGGGGGTGGAACGAGCAGTACTTC.